Shown below are 21 T cell receptor beta chains from a single sample sequenced in a study of blood T cells in healthy people across ages. Primers used in a second PCR of about 7 to 12 cycles were a sample-barcoded 5' primer and a J-beta primer mix. TCRdb recomputed calls from the 5' RACE reads with MiXCR, one row per CDR3 protein. This table holds about 1,500,000 distinct CDR3 sequences, 28% found once. Sequencing input: blood. These receptors all stem from a woman under 40 in good health.

This clonotype appeared a few times. The V and J genes are TRBV5-1 and TRBJ2-5; D perhaps matches TRBD2 (6 bases). V lost 3 bases to trimming and J lost 11 bases, with 20 bases between them. CDR1 is SGHRS, CDR2 YFSETQ, per germline. This CDR3 comprises 14 residues. CDR3 nucleotide sequence: TGCGCCAGCAGCTGGGGGGACCTACCACGTGAGCAGTACTTC. The encoded protein is CASSWGDLPREQYF. The full variable domain, in which reference TRBV5-1 and TRBJ2-5 provide the parts outside the CDR3, is KAGVTQTPRYLIKTRGQQVTLSCSPISGHRSVSWYQQTPGQGLQFLFEYFSETQRNKGNFPGRFSGRQFSNSRSEMNVSTLELGDSALYLCASSWGDLPREQYFGPGTRLLVL.

There are a few counts of this clonotype. V usage is TRBV3-1 and J usage is TRBJ2-3; D not resolved. Deletions cut 2 bases from V and 6 bases from J, with 12 bases between. CDR1 LGHDT and CDR2 YNNKEL come from the germline V gene (reference sequence). The CDR3 loop spans 14 amino acids. In DNA, the CDR3 is TGTGCCAGCAGCCAAAAAGGATCGTCGGATACGCAGTATTTT. This gives the protein CASSQKGSSDTQYF.

This chain connects TRBV6-5 to TRBJ1-5; D uncertain. Trimming left V 5 bases short and J 6 bases short, with 11 bases between. The CDR3 totals 13 residues. Germline loops: CDR1 MNHEY, CDR2 SVGAGI. The CDR3 reads CASSPLGIQPQHF. CDR3 nucleotide sequence: TGTGCCAGCAGTCCCTTGGGGATTCAGCCCCAGCATTTT.

The rearrangement uses TRBV6-1 and TRBJ1-2, with D unclear. Between the trimmed V and J ends, which lost 6 bases and 8 bases, there was a span of 19 bases. Germline assignment: CDR1 MNHNS and CDR2 SASEGT. There are 14 residues in the CDR3. The CDR3 sequence: CASRPGRALGGYTF. CDR3 in DNA: TGTGCCAGCAGACCCGGACGGGCCCTCGGAGGCTACACCTTC.

This clonotype was seen ten or more times. The chain is built from TRBV3-1 and TRBJ2-7, with D possibly called TRBD1 or TRBD2 (5 bases each). CDR3 length equals 11 residues. Deletions cut 3 bases from V and 9 bases from J, with 9 bases between. Looked up from germline, CDR1 is LGHDT and CDR2 is YNNKEL (reference sequence). The CDR3 sequence: CASSQGVAQYF. The CDR3 nucleotides read TGTGCCAGCAGCCAGGGGGTTGCGCAGTACTTC.

The V and J genes are TRBV20-1 and TRBJ1-1, with D tentatively TRBD1 (6 bases). With 0 bases removed from V and 8 bases from J, the gap between germline ends came to 13 bases. There are 13 residues in the CDR3. The germline gives CDR1 DFQATT, CDR2 SNEGSKA (reference sequence). The CDR3 DNA follows: TGCAGTGCTAGAGATCAACTAGGGGGAGAAGCTTTCTTT. Encoded protein: CSARDQLGGEAFF.

CDR3 loop: CASSLNVAGEDTQYF. The CDR3 DNA follows: TGTGCCAGCAGCCTAAACGTCGCAGGGGAGGATACGCAGTATTTT. J is TRBJ2-3 and V is TRBV12-3 or TRBV12-4; perhaps TRBD1 as D (6 bases). Deletions cut 6 bases from V and 6 bases from J, with 19 bases between. The CDR3 extends over 15 amino acids.

As to this clonotype: Lacking the conserved final phenylalanine or tryptophan, this CDR3 likely reflects a read error. This sequence joins TRBV5-1 and TRBJ2-5; no firm D call. Trimming shortened V by 0 bases and J by 3 bases, and 6 bases separated the two germline ends. The CDR3 has 13 residues. From germline, CDR1 is SGHRS and CDR2 YFSETQ. CDR3 residues: CASSLDAEETQYY. The CDR3 DNA follows: TGCGCCAGCAGCTTGGACGCAGAAGAGACCCAGTACTAC.

V and J are TRBV12-3 or TRBV12-4 and TRBJ1-2, with D uncertain. V dropped 5 bases and J dropped 8 bases, with 15 bases sitting between them. The CDR3 totals 13 residues. The CDR3 loop reads CASSPSRRVGYTF. CDR3 in DNA: TGTGCCAGCAGTCCGTCTAGGAGGGTCGGCTACACCTTC.

Of note for this clonotype: The junction does not match germline at one end; this may be a read error. CDR3 loop: CSARDSYEQHF. CDR3 nucleotide sequence: TGCAGTGCTAGAGACAGCTACGAGCAGCACTTC. The chain combines TRBV20-1 with TRBJ2-7; D not certain. The germline gives CDR1 DFQATT, CDR2 SNEGSKA (reference sequence). The CDR3 has 11 residues.

V is TRBV11-1 and J is TRBJ2-5; possible D gene TRBD2, 6 bases. V lost 3 bases to trimming and J lost 4 bases, with 12 bases between them. Germline V gene sequence: CDR1 SGHAT, CDR2 FQDESV (reference sequence). This CDR3 has 14 residues. CDR3 amino acids: CASSFLGGGETQYF. CDR3 DNA sequence: TGTGCCAGCAGCTTCCTCGGGGGTGGAGAGACCCAGTACTTC.

A few counts support this clonotype. The chain employs TRBV28 and TRBJ1-4, with D possibly TRBD1 on 5 matching bases. The V gene's germline CDR1 is MDHEN and CDR2 SYDVKM. The CDR3 is 12 amino acids. With 3 bases removed from V and 9 bases from J, the gap between germline ends came to 8 bases. CDR3 nucleotides: TGTGCCAGCAGTTTCCCGGGACAAAAACTGTTTTTT. Protein sequence: CASSFPGQKLFF.

As to this clonotype: One end of the junction varies from germline; a read error may be responsible. This sequence joins TRBV7-2 and TRBJ1-5; 10 bases align to TRBD1. Germline loops: CDR1 SGHTA, CDR2 FQGNSA. This CDR3 has 15 residues. CDR3 region: CASGLGTGVGQPQHF. DNA for the CDR3: TGTGCCAGCGGCTTAGGGACAGGGGTCGGGCAGCCCCAGCATTTT.

This clonotype showed up many times. This sequence joins TRBV6-5 and TRBJ1-1; TRBD1 might be the D (5 bases). CDR1 is MNHEY and CDR2 is SVGAGI in the germline V gene. The CDR3 is 14 amino acids. V lost 8 bases to trimming and J lost 0 bases, with 13 bases between them. Here the CDR3 DNA reads TGTGCCAGCCGTGACAGAACATTGAACACTGAAGCTTTCTTT. Its protein product is CASRDRTLNTEAFF.

This clonotype was detected only a few times. The rearrangement joins TRBV4-1 to TRBJ2-1; 7 bases map to TRBD2. The CDR3 is made up of 15 amino acids. From germline, CDR1 is MGHRA and CDR2 YSYEKL. J lost 3 bases, V lost 2 bases, and 4 bases had no gene match. CDR3 protein: CASSQMGGGYNEQFF. The CDR3 bases are TGCGCCAGCAGCCAAATGGGGGGGGGCTACAATGAGCAGTTCTTC.

V gene TRBV6-5 combines with J gene TRBJ1-3, with D unclear. The CDR3 loop spans 18 amino acids. Trimming shortened V by 3 bases and J by 1 base, and 19 bases separated the two germline ends. Germline V gene sequence: CDR1 MNHEY, CDR2 SVGAGI. CDR3 sequence reads: CASSYSGRPAGSGNTIYF. The CDR3 DNA reads TGTGCCAGCAGTTATTCGGGTCGGCCGGCGGGGTCTGGAAACACCATATATTTT.

This clonotype has ten or more counts. The chain recombines TRBV4-2 with TRBJ2-7; 8 bases are a match to TRBD2. The CDR3 runs 16 residues. The J segment lost 6 bases and the V segment lost 0 bases, leaving 10 bases of the junction unmatched. The germline V gene encodes CDR1 LGHNA and CDR2 YNFKEQ. The CDR3 DNA reads as TGTGCCAGCAGCCAAGATTTCGCCAGCGGGGGAAGCGAGCAGTACTTC. Translating gives CASSQDFASGGSEQYF.

The V gene is TRBV5-1, the J gene TRBJ1-2; D perhaps matches TRBD1 (5 bases). CDR3 length: 14 amino acids. CDR1 is SGHRS, CDR2 YFSETQ, per germline. V shed 0 bases and J shed 9 bases, with 15 bases lying between them. The CDR3, as DNA: TGCGCCAGCAGCTTGGGGGACGCAGGTGTTAGCTACACCTTC. Protein: CASSLGDAGVSYTF.

In DNA, the CDR3 is TGTGCCTGGAGTGCCTACACCGTAGCTAACTATGGCTACACCTTC. This gives the protein CAWSAYTVANYGYTF. The chain couples TRBV30 to TRBJ1-2; D remains unclear. Germline V lookup: CDR1 GTSNPN, CDR2 SVGIG (reference sequence). CDR3 length equals 15 residues. V lost 1 base to trimming and J lost 0 bases, with 12 bases between them. Using reference TRBV30 and TRBJ1-2 for the parts outside the CDR3, the full variable domain is SQTIHQWPATLVQPVGSPLSLECTVEGTSNPNLYWYRQAAGRGLQLLFYSVGIGQISSEVPQNLSASRPQDRQFILSSKKLLLSDSGFYLCAWSAYTVANYGYTFGSGTRLTVV.

In this sample, this clonotype turned up many times. V gene TRBV11-2 combines with J gene TRBJ2-1, with 13 bases that match TRBD2. V shed 2 bases and J 5 bases; nucleotides not matched to a gene: 9. This CDR3 comprises 18 residues. Germline CDR1 SGHAT, CDR2 FQNNGV. CDR3 in amino acids: CASSLTIPGTSGDNEQFF. The CDR3 DNA reads as TGTGCCAGCAGCTTAACAATTCCCGGGACTAGCGGGGACAATGAGCAGTTCTTC.

Only one count was recorded for this clonotype. This sequence may be a read error, since a much larger clone differs from it by one base. The rearrangement links TRBV29-1 to TRBJ2-1, with D possibly TRBD2 on 6 matching bases. Trimming pared 2 bases from V and 10 bases from J, leaving 12 bases between. CDR1 and CDR2 from the germline V gene are SQVTM and ANQGSEA. CDR3 length: 12 amino acids. The CDR3 DNA reads TGCAGCGTTGAAATGGGGGGAAGCGAGCAGTTCTTC. The encoded protein is CSVEMGGSEQFF.